This TCR beta chain originates from a study of CD8 T cells in Susac syndrome. RNA, at roughly 0.5 to 1 ug, was reverse transcribed with random hexamers. TCRdb reprocessed the immunoSEQ multiplex PCR reads with MiXCR, giving one entry per CDR3 protein. The data contain about 83,000 distinct CDR3 sequences, approximately 96% of them singletons. Germline V lookup: CDR1 PRHDT, CDR2 FYEKMQ (reference sequence). The CDR3 has 12 amino acids. With 4 bases clipped from V and 9 bases from J, the junction kept 2 bases outside the gene matches. This chain connects TRBV13 to TRBJ2-1; 8 bases are shared with TRBD2. This clonotype was obtained from a human donor with Susac syndrome. Sequenced input: CD8+ T cells from PBMCs. Here the CDR3 DNA reads TGTGCCAGCAGCTCAACTAGCGGTGAGCAGTTCTTC. It specifies CASSSTSGEQFF.